Described below is a single TCR beta chain sequence and its context. What it recognizes is unknown. Only in-frame clones appear in the TCRdb table, and some are missing; sequencing was by immunoSEQ multiplex PCR. The table lists 120,000 or so clones, more than 85% of them singletons. The germline CDR1 and CDR2 sequences are MNHEY and SVGAGI. Trimming took 4 bases from V and 5 from J, leaving 9 bases between them. The CDR3 is made up of 13 amino acids. This entry is derived from a study of T cell responses to AZD1222 COVID-19 vaccine. Whole-study findings and limits: With two AZD1222 doses given, Spike-specific TCR breadth and depth both rose. The span of vaccine-associated CD4 TCRs extended across spike, with dominance at 160-218 and 743-854. There were mostly white British donors and more females than males, and clonal diversity was possibly underestimated. The reported proportion of spike-specific TCRs targeting unmutated variant regions was nearly half.

Sequencing was performed on peripheral blood, taken on day 0 of MenACWY control vaccination. The V and J genes are TRBV6-5 and TRBJ1-5; the D gene is possibly TRBD1 (5 bases). The receptor was derived from an adult in good health. The CDR3 DNA is TGTGCCAGCAGTTTAGAGGGGCATCAGCCCCAGCATTTT. Its translation is CASSLEGHQPQHF.